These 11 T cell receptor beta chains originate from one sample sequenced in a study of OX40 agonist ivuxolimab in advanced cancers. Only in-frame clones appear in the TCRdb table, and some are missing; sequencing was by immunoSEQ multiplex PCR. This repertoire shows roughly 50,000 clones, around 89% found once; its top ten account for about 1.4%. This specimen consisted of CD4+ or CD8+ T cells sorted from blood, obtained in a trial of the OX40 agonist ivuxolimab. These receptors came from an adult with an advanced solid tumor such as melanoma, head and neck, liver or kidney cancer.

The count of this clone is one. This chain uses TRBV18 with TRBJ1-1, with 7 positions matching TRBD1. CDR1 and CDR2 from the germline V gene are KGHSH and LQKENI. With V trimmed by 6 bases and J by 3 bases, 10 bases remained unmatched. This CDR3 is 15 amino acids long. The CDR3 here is CASSRQGLGDTEAFF. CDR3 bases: TGTGCCAGCTCGCGACAGGGTCTTGGGGACACTGAAGCTTTCTTT. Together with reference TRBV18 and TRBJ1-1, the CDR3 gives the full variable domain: NAGVMQNPRHLVRRRGQEARLRCSPMKGHSHVYWYRQLPEEGLKFMVYLQKENIIDESGMPKERFSAEFPKEGPSILRIQQVVRGDSAAYFCASSRQGLGDTEAFFGQGTRLTVV.

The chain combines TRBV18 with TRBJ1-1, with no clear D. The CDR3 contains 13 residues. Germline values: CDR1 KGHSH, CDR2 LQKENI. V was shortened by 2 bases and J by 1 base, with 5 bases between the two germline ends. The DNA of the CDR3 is TGTGCCAGCTCACCAGACAAGAACACTGAAGCTTTCTTT. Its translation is CASSPDKNTEAFF. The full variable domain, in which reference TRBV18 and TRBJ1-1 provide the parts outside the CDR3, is NAGVMQNPRHLVRRRGQEARLRCSPMKGHSHVYWYRQLPEEGLKFMVYLQKENIIDESGMPKERFSAEFPKEGPSILRIQQVVRGDSAAYFCASSPDKNTEAFFGQGTRLTVV.

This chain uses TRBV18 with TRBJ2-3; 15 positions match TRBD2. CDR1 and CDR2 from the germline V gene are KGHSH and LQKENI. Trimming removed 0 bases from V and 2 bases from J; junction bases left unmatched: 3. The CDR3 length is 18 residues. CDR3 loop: CASSPPGLAGGITDTQYF. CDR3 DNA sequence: TGTGCCAGCTCACCACCGGGACTAGCGGGAGGTATCACAGATACGCAGTATTTT.

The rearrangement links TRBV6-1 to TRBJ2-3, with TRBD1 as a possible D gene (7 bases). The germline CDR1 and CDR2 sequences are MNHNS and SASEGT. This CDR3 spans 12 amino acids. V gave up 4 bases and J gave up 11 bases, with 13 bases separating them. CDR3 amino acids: CASSGRGLKQYF. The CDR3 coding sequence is TGTGCCAGCAGTGGGAGGGGGCTTAAGCAGTATTTT.

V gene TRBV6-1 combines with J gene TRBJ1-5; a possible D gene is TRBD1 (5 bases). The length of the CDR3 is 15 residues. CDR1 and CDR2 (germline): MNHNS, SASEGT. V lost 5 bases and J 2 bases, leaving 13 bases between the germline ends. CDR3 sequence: CASSSGGGGNQPQHF. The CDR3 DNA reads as TGTGCCAGCAGTTCTGGTGGAGGGGGCAATCAGCCCCAGCATTTT.

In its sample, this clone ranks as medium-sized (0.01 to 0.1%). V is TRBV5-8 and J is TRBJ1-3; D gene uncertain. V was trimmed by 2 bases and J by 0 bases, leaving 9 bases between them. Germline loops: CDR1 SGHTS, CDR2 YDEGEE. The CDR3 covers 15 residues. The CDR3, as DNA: TGTGCCAGCAGCTTCTCGGGGAGCTCTGGAAACACCATATATTTT. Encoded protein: CASSFSGSSGNTIYF. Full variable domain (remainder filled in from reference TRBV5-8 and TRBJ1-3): EAGVTQSPTHLIKTRGQQATLRCSPISGHTSVYWYQQALGLGLQFLLWYDEGEERNRGNFPPRFSGRQFPNYSSELNVNALELEDSALYLCASSFSGSSGNTIYFGEGSWLTVV.

In DNA, the CDR3 is TGCGCCAGCAAAACACTAACAAAAGAGACCCAGTACTTC. Translation gives CASKTLTKETQYF. The V call is TRBV5-1, the J call TRBJ2-5; D unclear. V was shortened by 6 bases and J by 3 bases, with 12 bases between the two germline ends. The CDR3 runs 13 residues. The germline V gene encodes CDR1 SGHRS and CDR2 YFSETQ.

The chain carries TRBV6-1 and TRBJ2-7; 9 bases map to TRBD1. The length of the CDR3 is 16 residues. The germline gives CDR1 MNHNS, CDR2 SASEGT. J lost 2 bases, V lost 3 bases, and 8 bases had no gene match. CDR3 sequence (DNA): TGTGCCAGCAGTGAGGGGTGGGGACAGGGCACCTACGAGCAGTACTTC. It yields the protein CASSEGWGQGTYEQYF.

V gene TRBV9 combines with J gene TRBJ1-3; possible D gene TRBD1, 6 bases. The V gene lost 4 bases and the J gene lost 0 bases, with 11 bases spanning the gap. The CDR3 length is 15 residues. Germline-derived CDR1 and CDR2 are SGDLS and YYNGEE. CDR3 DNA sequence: TGTGCCAGCAGCTTTACAGGGCTCTCTGGAAACACCATATATTTT. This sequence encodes CASSFTGLSGNTIYF.

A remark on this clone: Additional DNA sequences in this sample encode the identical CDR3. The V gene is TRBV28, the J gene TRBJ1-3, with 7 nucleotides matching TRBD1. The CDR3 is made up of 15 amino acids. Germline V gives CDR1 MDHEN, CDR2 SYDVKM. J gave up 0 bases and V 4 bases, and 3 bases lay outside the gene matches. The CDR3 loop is CASSSGTASGNTIYF. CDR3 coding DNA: TGTGCCAGCAGTTCCGGGACAGCCTCTGGAAACACCATATATTTT.

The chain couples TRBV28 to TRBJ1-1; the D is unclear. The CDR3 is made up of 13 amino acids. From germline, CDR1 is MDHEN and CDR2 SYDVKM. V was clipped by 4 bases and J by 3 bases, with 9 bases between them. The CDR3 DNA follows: TGTGCCAGCAGTTACTCGGAGTACACTGAAGCTTTCTTT. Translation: CASSYSEYTEAFF.